The 21 T cell receptor beta chains listed next were all sequenced from one sample in a study of blood T cell repertoires in COVID-19. Clones were read by immunoSEQ multiplex PCR, and TCRdb kept only the in-frame ones, dropping some. The sample shows around 99,000 clones, over 75% of them seen only once. Sequencing was performed on peripheral blood. The receptors were sampled from a woman aged 45-65 years with acute or convalescent COVID-19.

The chain combines TRBV29-1 with TRBJ1-2; 7 nucleotides line up with TRBD1. This CDR3 has 13 residues. Germline V CDR1 and CDR2: SQVTM, ANQGSEA. V was clipped by 7 bases and J by 1 base; unmatched bases: 6. The CDR3 is CSASRDSNYGYTF. The CDR3 DNA sequence: TGCAGCGCCTCCCGGGACAGTAACTATGGCTACACCTTC.

V and J are TRBV5-5 and TRBJ1-1; D not resolved. CDR3 size: 12 residues. V gave up 6 bases and J gave up 1 base, with 7 bases separating them. Germline CDR1 reads SGHKS; CDR2 reads YYEKEE (reference sequence). The CDR3 nucleotides read TGTGCCAGCAATTACGGGAACACTGAAGCTTTCTTT. Amino acids: CASNYGNTEAFF.

V and J are TRBV28 and TRBJ1-2; TRBD1 is a possible D gene (5 bases). The CDR3 length is 16 residues. Germline V lookup: CDR1 MDHEN, CDR2 SYDVKM. Trimming shortened V by 1 base and J by 4 bases, and 16 bases separated the two germline ends. This CDR3 reads CASSLFEQASSYGYTF. DNA of the CDR3: TGTGCCAGCAGTTTATTTGAACAGGCCTCCTCCTATGGCTACACCTTC.

The chain has TRBV4-1 and TRBJ1-5; 7 bases match TRBD1. The germline V gene has CDR1 MGHRA and CDR2 YSYEKL. Losses at the gene ends were 0 bases for V and 8 bases for J; bases not matched to a gene: 13. The CDR3 contains 17 residues. The CDR3 DNA is TGCGCCAGCAGCCAAGATGGATATAAGGGGGCCGTAAAGCCCCAGCATTTT. Translation: CASSQDGYKGAVKPQHF.

The rearrangement joins TRBV3-1 (or the pseudogene TRBV3-2) to TRBJ1-5, with 9 bases aligning to TRBD1. V shed 3 bases and J 2 bases; nucleotides not matched to a gene: 5. Germline V gene lookup returns CDR1 LGHDT and CDR2 YNNKEL (reference sequence). The CDR3 runs 16 residues. CDR3 DNA sequence: TGTGCCAGCAGCCAGGGGGGACAGGGAGGCAATCAGCCCCAGCATTTT. It translates to CASSQGGQGGNQPQHF.

The chain combines TRBV19 with TRBJ1-3; D is unclear. This CDR3 is built from 15 residues. Germline V lookup: CDR1 LNHDA, CDR2 SQIVND (reference sequence). V was clipped by 7 bases and J by 0 bases, with 13 bases between them. The chain's CDR3 is CASIGVRISGNTIYF. In DNA, the CDR3 is TGTGCCAGTATCGGAGTGAGAATCTCTGGAAACACCATATATTTT. Full variable domain (outside the CDR3, taken from reference TRBV19 and TRBJ1-3): DGGITQSPKYLFRKEGQNVTLSCEQNLNHDAMYWYRQDPGQGLRLIYYSQIVNDFQKGDIAEGYSVSREKKESFPLTVTSAQKNPTAFYLCASIGVRISGNTIYFGEGSWLTVV.

The V call is TRBV6-5, the J call TRBJ1-1; perhaps TRBD1 as D (5 bases). Germline V lookup: CDR1 MNHEY, CDR2 SVGAGI. The V gene lost 6 bases and the J gene lost 4 bases, with 12 bases spanning the gap. This CDR3 spans 13 amino acids. CDR3 region: CASSGGVGTEAFF. The CDR3, as DNA: TGTGCCAGCAGCGGGGGGGTGGGCACTGAAGCTTTCTTT.

The V gene is TRBV19, the J gene TRBJ2-6, with a possible D match to TRBD1 (5 bases). Germline assignment: CDR1 LNHDA and CDR2 SQIVND (reference sequence). This CDR3 is built from 14 residues. The ends were cut back, 7 bases at V and 1 base at J, with 8 bases in the middle. The CDR3 bases are TGTGCCAGTAACAAGGGGTCTGGGGCCAACGTCCTGACTTTC. It yields the protein CASNKGSGANVLTF.

This chain links TRBV7-2 with TRBJ1-2; 11 positions match TRBD1. The CDR3 sequence is 13 residues long. Germline V gives CDR1 SGHTA, CDR2 FQGNSA. The ends lost 5 bases at V and 8 bases at J; junction bases unmatched: 4. CDR3 amino acids: CASSPDRGRGYTF. DNA of the CDR3: TGTGCCAGCAGCCCGGACAGGGGGCGAGGCTACACCTTC.

This rearrangement joins TRBV27 to TRBJ2-7; a possible D gene is TRBD1 (5 bases). The V gene's germline CDR1 is MNHEY and CDR2 SMNVEV (reference sequence). CDR3 length: 14 amino acids. The V and J ends lost 2 bases and 2 bases respectively, with 10 bases between them. The CDR3 is CASSLEIGAYEQYF. DNA for the CDR3: TGTGCCAGCAGTTTAGAAATAGGGGCCTACGAGCAGTACTTC.

The V and J genes are TRBV5-1 and TRBJ1-1; TRBD1 matches at 8 bases. J lost 3 bases, V lost 3 bases, and 10 bases had no gene match. Germline-derived CDR1 and CDR2 are SGHRS and YFSETQ. The CDR3 sequence is 16 residues long. The CDR3 coding sequence is TGCGCCAGCAGCTCCAGGGGGCGCGGTGTCGACACTGAAGCTTTCTTT. Its protein is CASSSRGRGVDTEAFF.

The chain combines TRBV7-8 with TRBJ1-3; D perhaps matches TRBD1 (6 bases). Germline V gene data show CDR1 as SGHVS and CDR2 as FQNEAQ. The CDR3 runs to 17 residues. Between the trimmed V and J ends, which lost 1 base and 3 bases, there was a span of 16 bases. CDR3 protein: CASSLGRRQGSGNTIYF. The CDR3 bases are TGTGCCAGCAGCTTAGGAAGGAGGCAGGGGAGTGGAAACACCATATATTTT.

The V call is TRBV7-9, the J call TRBJ2-1, with 9 bases aligning to TRBD2. The CDR3 is 16 amino acids. With 2 bases clipped from V and 9 bases from J, the junction kept 11 bases outside the gene matches. The germline V gene encodes CDR1 SEHNR and CDR2 FQNEAQ (reference sequence). CDR3 residues: CASSLLGGGARIEQFF. CDR3 DNA sequence: TGTGCCAGCAGCTTACTTGGCGGGGGGGCGAGAATTGAGCAGTTCTTC.

The chain uses TRBV11-2 and TRBJ2-1; 7 nucleotides align to TRBD1. The CDR3 spans 12 residues. Germline CDR1 SGHAT, CDR2 FQNNGV. Trimming cost V 5 bases and J 10 bases; bases outside gene matches: 5. The CDR3 sequence: CASSVQGSEQFF. CDR3 in DNA: TGTGCCAGCAGCGTACAGGGGAGCGAGCAGTTCTTC.

The chain uses TRBV5-8 and TRBJ1-5, with TRBD1 matching 11 bases. Germline loops: CDR1 SGHTS, CDR2 YDEGEE. The CDR3 runs 16 residues. With 2 bases clipped from V and 6 bases from J, the junction kept 7 bases outside the gene matches. The CDR3 region has the DNA TGTGCCAGCAGCTTTAGGGACAGGGGGTCTAGTCAGCCCCAGCATTTT. Amino acids: CASSFRDRGSSQPQHF.

This clone appeared once. The CDR3 spells CASSSAGSNYGYTF. CDR3 sequence (DNA): TGTGCCAGTAGTAGCGCGGGTTCTAACTATGGCTACACCTTC. The rearrangement links TRBV19 to TRBJ1-2; D uncertain. The CDR3 contains 14 residues. Germline lookup yields CDR1 LNHDA and CDR2 SQIVND (reference sequence). V lost 4 bases, J lost 0 bases, and 9 bases lay in between. The variable domain in full, with the rest retrieved from reference TRBV19 and TRBJ1-2, is DGGITQSPKYLFRKEGQNVTLSCEQNLNHDAMYWYRQDPGQGLRLIYYSQIVNDFQKGDIAEGYSVSREKKESFPLTVTSAQKNPTAFYLCASSSAGSNYGYTFGSGTRLTVV.

The rearrangement joins TRBV1 to TRBJ1-3; no DNA check was done on the table's D call, TRBD1. TRBV1 is a known pseudogene. The CDR3 has 15 residues. Here the CDR3 reads CTSSQGQGSGNTIYF. The DNA for the CDR3 is TGCACCAGCAGCCAAGGCCAGGGGAGTGGAAACACCATATATTTT.

The chain is built from TRBV5-5 and TRBJ1-1, with a tentative D call TRBD1 (5 bases). The V and J ends lost 1 base and 0 bases respectively, with 10 bases between them. CDR1 and CDR2 (germline): SGHKS, YYEKEE (reference sequence). CDR3 size: 15 residues. In DNA, the CDR3 is TGTGCCAGCAGCTTGCAGGGTTCCTTGAACACTGAAGCTTTCTTT. Translation gives CASSLQGSLNTEAFF.

This chain links TRBV7-9 with TRBJ2-1; D remains unclear. This CDR3 region has 13 residues. CDR1 and CDR2 from the germline V gene are SEHNR and FQNEAQ (reference sequence). The V end was cut by 1 base, the J end by 5 bases, with 6 bases between. The CDR3 nucleotides read TGTGCCAGCAGCTTAGTGAGCAACAATGAGCAGTTCTTC. The encoded protein is CASSLVSNNEQFF.

The V and J genes are TRBV5-1 and TRBJ1-2, with D perhaps TRBD1 (5 bases). The CDR3 runs to 14 residues. Germline CDR1 and CDR2: SGHRS and YFSETQ. The V gene lost 5 bases and the J gene lost 5 bases, with 16 bases spanning the gap. The CDR3 sequence: CASSVSDSLYGYTF. The CDR3 DNA reads as TGCGCCAGCAGTGTTTCTGACAGCCTATATGGCTACACCTTC. Full variable domain (remainder filled in from reference TRBV5-1 and TRBJ1-2): KAGVTQTPRYLIKTRGQQVTLSCSPISGHRSVSWYQQTPGQGLQFLFEYFSETQRNKGNFPGRFSGRQFSNSRSEMNVSTLELGDSALYLCASSVSDSLYGYTFGSGTRLTVV.

The CDR3 loop is CASSFDRGGDTGELFF. The CDR3 coding sequence is TGCGCCAGCAGCTTTGATAGGGGAGGGGACACCGGGGAGCTGTTTTTT. The rearrangement joins TRBV5-1 to TRBJ2-2; 7 bases agree with TRBD2. Germline CDR1 reads SGHRS; CDR2 reads YFSETQ. The V gene end was trimmed by 2 bases and the J gene end by 3 bases; junction bases not matched to a gene: 7. There are 16 residues in the CDR3.